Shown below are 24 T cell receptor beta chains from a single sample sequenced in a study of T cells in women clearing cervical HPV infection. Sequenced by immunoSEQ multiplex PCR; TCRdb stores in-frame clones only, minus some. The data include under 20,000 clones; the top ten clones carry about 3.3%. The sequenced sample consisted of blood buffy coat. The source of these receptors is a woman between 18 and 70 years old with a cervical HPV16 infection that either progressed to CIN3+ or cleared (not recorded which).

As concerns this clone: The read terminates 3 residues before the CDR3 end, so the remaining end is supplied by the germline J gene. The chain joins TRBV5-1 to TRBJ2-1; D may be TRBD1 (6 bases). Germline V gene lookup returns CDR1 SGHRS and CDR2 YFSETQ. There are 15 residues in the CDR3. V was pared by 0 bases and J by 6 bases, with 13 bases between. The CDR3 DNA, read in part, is TGCGCCAGCAGCTTGGCGGGGAACAGGGTCAATGAG. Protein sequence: CASSLAGNRVNE. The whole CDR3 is CASSLAGNRVNEQFF.

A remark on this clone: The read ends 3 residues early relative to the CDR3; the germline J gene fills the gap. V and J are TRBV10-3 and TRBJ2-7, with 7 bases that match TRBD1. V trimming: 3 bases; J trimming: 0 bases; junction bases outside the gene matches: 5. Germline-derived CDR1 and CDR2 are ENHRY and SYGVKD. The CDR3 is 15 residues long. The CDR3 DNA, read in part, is TGTGCCATCAGTGATCGGGACAGCTACTCCTACGAG. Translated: CAISDRDSYSYE. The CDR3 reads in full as CAISDRDSYSYEQYF.

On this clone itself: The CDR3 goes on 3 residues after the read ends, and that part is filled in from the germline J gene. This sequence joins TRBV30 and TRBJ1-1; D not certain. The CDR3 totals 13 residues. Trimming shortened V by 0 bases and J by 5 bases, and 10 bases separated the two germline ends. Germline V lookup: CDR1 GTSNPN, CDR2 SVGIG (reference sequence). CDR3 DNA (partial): TGTGCCTGGAGTGTAAGAGAGAGGACTGAA. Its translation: CAWSVRERTE. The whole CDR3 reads CAWSVRERTEAFF.

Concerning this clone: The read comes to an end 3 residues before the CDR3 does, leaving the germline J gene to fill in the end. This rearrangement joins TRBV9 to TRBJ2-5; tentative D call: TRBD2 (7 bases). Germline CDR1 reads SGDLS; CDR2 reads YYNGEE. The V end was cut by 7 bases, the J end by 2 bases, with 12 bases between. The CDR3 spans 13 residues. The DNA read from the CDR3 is TGTGCCAGCGCGGGGGCACCACAAGAGACC. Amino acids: CASAGAPQET. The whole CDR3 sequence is CASAGAPQETQYF.

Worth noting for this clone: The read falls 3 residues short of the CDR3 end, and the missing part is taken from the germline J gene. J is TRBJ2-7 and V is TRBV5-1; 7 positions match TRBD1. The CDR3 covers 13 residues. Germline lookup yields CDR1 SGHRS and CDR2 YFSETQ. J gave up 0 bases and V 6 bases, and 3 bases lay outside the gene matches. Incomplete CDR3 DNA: TGCGCCAGCACTCGGGACAGCTCCTACGAG. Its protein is CASTRDSSYE. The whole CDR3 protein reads CASTRDSSYEQYF.

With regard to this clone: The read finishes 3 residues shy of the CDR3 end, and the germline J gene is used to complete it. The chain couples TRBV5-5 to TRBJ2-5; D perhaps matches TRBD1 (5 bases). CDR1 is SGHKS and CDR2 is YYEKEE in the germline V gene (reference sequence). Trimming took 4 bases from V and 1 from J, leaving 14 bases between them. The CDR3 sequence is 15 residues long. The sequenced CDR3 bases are TGTGCCAGCAGCACGACTCGACAGCCCCAAGAGACC. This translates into CASSTTRQPQET. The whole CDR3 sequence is CASSTTRQPQETQYF. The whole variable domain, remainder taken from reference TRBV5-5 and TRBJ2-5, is DAGVTQSPTHLIKTRGQQVTLRCSPISGHKSVSWYQQVLGQGPQFIFQYYEKEERGRGNFPDRFSARQFPNYSSELNVNALLLGDSALYLCASSTTRQPQETQYFGPGTRLLVL.

The CDR3 sequence: CASSPRTGAAYNEQFF. The sequenced CDR3 bases are TGTGCCAGTAGTCCCCGGACAGGGGCGGCGTACAATGAG. The chain has TRBV19 and TRBJ2-1, with 9 bases that match TRBD1. Read coverage stops 3 residues before the CDR3 terminus; the germline J gene supplies the remainder. CDR1 is LNHDA, CDR2 SQIVND, per germline (reference sequence). V lost 5 bases and J lost 4; bases outside the gene matches: 9. The CDR3 consists of 16 residues.

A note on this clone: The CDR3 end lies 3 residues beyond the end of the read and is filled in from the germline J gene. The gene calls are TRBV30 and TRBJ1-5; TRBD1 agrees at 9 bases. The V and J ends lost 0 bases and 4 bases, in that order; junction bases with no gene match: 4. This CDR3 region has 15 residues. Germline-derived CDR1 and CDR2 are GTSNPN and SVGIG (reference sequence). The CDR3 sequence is CAWSVRDRVNQPQHF. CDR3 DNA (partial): TGTGCCTGGAGTGTCCGGGACAGGGTAAATCAGCCC. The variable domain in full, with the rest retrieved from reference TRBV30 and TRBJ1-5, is SQTIHQWPATLVQPVGSPLSLECTVEGTSNPNLYWYRQAAGRGLQLLFYSVGIGQISSEVPQNLSASRPQDRQFILSSKKLLLSDSGFYLCAWSVRDRVNQPQHFGDGTRLSIL.

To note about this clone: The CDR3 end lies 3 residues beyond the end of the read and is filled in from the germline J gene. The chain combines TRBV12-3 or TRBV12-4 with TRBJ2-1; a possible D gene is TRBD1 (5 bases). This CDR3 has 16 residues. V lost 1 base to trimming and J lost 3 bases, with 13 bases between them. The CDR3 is CASSLEGAGFYNEQFF. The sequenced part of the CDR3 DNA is TGTGCCAGCAGTTTAGAAGGGGCAGGGTTCTACAATGAG.

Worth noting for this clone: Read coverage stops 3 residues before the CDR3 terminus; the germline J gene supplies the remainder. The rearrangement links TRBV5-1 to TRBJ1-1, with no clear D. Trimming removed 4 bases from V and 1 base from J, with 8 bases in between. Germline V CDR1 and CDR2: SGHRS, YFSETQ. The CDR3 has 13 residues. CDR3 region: CASSHDWNTEAFF. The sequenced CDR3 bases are TGCGCCAGCAGCCACGACTGGAACACTGAA.

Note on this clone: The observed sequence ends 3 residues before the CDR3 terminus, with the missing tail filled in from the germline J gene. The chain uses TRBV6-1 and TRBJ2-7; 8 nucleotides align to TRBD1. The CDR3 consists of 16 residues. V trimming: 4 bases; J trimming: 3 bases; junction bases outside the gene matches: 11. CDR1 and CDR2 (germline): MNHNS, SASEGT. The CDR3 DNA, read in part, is TGTGCCAGCAGTGGAGGCCTTACAGGGGGGTTCTACGAG. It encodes CASSGGLTGGFYE. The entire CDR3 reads CASSGGLTGGFYEQYF.

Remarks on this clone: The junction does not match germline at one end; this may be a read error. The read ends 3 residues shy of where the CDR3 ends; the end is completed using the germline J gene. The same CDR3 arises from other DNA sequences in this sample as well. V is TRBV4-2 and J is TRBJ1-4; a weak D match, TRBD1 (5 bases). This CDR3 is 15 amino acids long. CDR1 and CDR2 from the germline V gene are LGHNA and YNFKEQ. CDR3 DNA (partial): TGCGCCAGCAGCCAAGTAGAAGGGGTTAATGAAAAA. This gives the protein CASSQVEGVNEK. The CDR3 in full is CASSQVEGVNEKLFF.

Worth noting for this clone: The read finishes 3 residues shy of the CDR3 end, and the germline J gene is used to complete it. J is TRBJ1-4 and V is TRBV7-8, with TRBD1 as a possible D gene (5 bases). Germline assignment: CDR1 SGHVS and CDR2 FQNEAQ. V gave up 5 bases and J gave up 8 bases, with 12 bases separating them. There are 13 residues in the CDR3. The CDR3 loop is CASSEGRIEKLFF. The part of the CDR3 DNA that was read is TGTGCCAGCAGCGAGGGGCGTATAGAAAAA.

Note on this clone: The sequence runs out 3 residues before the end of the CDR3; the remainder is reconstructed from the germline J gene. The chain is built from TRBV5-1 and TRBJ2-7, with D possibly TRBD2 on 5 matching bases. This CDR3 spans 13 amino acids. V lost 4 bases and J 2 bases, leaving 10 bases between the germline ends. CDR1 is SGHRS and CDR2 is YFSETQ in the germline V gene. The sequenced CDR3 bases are TGCGCCAGCAGCACGGGGATCACCTACGAG. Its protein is CASSTGITYE. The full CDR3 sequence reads CASSTGITYEQYF.

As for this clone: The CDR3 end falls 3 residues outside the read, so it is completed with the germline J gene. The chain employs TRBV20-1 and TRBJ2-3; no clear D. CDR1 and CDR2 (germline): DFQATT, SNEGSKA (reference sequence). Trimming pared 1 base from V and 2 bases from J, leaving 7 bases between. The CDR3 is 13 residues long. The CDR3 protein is CSARASFTDTQYF. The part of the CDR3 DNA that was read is TGCAGTGCTAGAGCTTCCTTCACAGATACG.

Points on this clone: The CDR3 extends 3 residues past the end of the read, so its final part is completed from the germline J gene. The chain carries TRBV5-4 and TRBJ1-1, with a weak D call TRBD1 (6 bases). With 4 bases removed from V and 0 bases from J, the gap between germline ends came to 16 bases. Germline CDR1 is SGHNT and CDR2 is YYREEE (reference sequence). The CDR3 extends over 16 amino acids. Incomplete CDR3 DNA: TGTGCCAGCAGCATCAAAGGGGGGGTTTTGAACACTGAA. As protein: CASSIKGGVLNTE. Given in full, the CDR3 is CASSIKGGVLNTEAFF.

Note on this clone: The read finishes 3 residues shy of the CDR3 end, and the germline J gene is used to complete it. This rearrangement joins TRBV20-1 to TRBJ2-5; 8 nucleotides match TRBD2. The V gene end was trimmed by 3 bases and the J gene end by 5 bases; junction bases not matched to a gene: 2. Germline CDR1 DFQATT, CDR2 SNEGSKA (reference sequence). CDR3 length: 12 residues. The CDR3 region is CSASGGAETQYF. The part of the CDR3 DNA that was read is TGCAGTGCTAGCGGGGGGGCGGAGACC.

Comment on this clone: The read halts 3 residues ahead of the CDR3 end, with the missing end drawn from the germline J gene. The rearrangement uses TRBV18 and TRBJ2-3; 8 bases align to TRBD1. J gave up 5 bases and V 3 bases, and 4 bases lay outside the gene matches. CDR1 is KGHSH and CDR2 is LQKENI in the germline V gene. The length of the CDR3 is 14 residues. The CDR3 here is CASSPDRGGDTQYF. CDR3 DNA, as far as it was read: TGTGCCAGCTCACCCGACAGGGGAGGAGATACG.

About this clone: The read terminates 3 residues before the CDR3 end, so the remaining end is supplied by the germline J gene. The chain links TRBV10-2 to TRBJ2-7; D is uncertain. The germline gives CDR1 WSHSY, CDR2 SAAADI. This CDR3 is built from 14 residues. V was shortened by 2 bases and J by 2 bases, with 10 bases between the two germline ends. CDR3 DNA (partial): TGCGCCAGCAGTGAGGTGGGCAGCCCCTACGAG. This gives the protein CASSEVGSPYE. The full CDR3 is CASSEVGSPYEQYF.

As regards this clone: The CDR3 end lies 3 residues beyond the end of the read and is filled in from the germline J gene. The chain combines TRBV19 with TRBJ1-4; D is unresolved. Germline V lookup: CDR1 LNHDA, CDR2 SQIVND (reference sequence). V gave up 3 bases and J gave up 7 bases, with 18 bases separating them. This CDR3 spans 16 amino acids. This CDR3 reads CASSMGLAGSGEKLFF. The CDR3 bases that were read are TGTGCCAGTAGTATGGGTCTCGCAGGTAGCGGTGAAAAA.

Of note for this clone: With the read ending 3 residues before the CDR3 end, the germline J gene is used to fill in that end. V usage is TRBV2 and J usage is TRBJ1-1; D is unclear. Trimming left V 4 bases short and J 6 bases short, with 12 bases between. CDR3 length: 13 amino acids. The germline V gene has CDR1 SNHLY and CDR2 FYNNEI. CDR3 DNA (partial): TGTGCCAGCAGTGTTGGGCCCAGAGCTGAA. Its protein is CASSVGPRAE. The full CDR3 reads CASSVGPRAEAFF.

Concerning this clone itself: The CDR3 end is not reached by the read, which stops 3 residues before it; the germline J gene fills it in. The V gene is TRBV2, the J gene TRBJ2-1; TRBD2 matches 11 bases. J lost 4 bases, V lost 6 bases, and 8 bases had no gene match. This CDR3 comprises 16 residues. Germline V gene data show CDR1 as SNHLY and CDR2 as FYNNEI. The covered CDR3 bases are TGTGCCAGCAGCCGAACCGCTAGCGGGGGGTACAATGAG. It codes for CASSRTASGGYNE. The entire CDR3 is CASSRTASGGYNEQFF. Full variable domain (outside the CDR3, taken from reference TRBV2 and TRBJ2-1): EPEVTQTPSHQVTQMGQEVILRCVPISNHLYFYWYRQILGQKVEFLVSFYNNEISEKSEIFDDQFSVERPDGSNFTLKIRSTKLEDSAMYFCASSRTASGGYNEQFFGPGTRLTVL.

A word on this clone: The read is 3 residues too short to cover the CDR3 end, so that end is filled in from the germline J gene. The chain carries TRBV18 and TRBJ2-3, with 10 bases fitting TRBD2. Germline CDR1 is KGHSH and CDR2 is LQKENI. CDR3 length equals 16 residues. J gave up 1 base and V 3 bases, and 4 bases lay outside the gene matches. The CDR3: CASSPRTSGRTDTQYF. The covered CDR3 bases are TGTGCCAGCTCACCTCGGACTAGCGGACGCACAGATACG. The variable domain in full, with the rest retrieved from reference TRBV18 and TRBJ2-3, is NAGVMQNPRHLVRRRGQEARLRCSPMKGHSHVYWYRQLPEEGLKFMVYLQKENIIDESGMPKERFSAEFPKEGPSILRIQQVVRGDSAAYFCASSPRTSGRTDTQYFGPGTRLTVL.

The sequenced CDR3 bases are TGTGCCTGGAGTGACGGCCGGGGACTAGCGGGACAAGAGACC. Translating it yields CAWSDGRGLAGQET. The CDR3 in full is CAWSDGRGLAGQETQYF. The chain uses TRBV30 and TRBJ2-5, with 13 positions matching TRBD2. The read terminates 3 residues before the CDR3 end, so the remaining end is supplied by the germline J gene. Germline V gene sequence: CDR1 GTSNPN, CDR2 SVGIG (reference sequence). This CDR3 region has 17 residues. Trimming removed 1 base from V and 2 bases from J; junction bases left unmatched: 7.